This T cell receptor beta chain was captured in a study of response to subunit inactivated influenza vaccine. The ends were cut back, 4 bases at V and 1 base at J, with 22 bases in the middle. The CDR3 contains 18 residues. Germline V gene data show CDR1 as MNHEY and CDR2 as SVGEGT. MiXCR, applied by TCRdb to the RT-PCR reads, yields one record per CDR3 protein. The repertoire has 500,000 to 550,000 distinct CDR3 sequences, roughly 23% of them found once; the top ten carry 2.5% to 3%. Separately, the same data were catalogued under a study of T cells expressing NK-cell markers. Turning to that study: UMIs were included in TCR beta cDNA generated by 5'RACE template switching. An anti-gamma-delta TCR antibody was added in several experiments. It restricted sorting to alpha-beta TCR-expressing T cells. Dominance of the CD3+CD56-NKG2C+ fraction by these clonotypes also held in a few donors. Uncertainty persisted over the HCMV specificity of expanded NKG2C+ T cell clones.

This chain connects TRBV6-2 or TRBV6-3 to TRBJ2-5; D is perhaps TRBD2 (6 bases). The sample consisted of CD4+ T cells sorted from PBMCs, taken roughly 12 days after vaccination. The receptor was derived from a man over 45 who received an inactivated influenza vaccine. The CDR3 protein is CASSSVVVGGDFQETQYF. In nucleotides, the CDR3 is TGTGCCAGCAGTTCGGTCGTGGTTGGCGGGGACTTCCAAGAGACCCAGTACTTC.